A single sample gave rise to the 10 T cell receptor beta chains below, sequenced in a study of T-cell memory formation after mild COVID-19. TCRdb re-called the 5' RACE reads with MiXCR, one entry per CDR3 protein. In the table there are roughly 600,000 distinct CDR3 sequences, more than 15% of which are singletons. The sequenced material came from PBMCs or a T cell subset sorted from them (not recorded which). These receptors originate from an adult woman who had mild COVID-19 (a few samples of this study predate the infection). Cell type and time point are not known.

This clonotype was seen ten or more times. The CDR3, as DNA: TGTGCCAGCAGGACACAGGGGAACCAAGAGACCCAGTACTTC. This encodes CASRTQGNQETQYF. The chain uses TRBV6-5 and TRBJ2-5; 7 nucleotides match TRBD1. CDR1 MNHEY and CDR2 SVGAGI come from the germline V gene. This CDR3 has 14 amino acids. The V gene end was trimmed by 6 bases and the J gene end by 0 bases; junction bases not matched to a gene: 4.

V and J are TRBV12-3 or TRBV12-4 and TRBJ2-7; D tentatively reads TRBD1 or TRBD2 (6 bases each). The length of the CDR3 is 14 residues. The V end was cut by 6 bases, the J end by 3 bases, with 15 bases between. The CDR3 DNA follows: TGTGCCAGCAGCGCGCAGGGGACTGTCTACGAGCAGTACTTC. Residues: CASSAQGTVYEQYF.

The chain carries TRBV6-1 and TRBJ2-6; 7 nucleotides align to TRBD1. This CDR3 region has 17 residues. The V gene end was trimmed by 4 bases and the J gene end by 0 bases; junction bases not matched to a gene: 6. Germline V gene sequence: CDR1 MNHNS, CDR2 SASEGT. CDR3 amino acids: CASSVGQPSSGANVLTF. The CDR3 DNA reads TGTGCCAGCAGTGTGGGACAGCCTAGCTCTGGGGCCAACGTCCTGACTTTC.

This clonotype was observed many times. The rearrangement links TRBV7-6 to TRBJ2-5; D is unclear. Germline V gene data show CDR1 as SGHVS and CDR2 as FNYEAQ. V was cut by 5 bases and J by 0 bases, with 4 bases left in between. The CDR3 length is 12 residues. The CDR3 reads CASSHDQETQYF. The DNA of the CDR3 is TGTGCCAGCAGCCACGACCAAGAGACCCAGTACTTC. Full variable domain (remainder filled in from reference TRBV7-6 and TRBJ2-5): GAGVSQSPRYKVTKRGQDVALRCDPISGHVSLYWYRQALGQGPEFLTYFNYEAQQDKSGLPNDRFSAERPEGSISTLTIQRTEQRDSAMYRCASSHDQETQYFGPGTRLLVL.

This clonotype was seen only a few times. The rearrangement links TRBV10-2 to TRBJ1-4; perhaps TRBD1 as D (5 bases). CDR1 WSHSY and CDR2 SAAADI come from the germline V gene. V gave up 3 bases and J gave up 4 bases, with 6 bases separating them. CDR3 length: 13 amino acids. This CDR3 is CASSDRDNEKLFF. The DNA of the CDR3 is TGCGCCAGCAGTGACAGGGATAATGAAAAACTGTTTTTT.

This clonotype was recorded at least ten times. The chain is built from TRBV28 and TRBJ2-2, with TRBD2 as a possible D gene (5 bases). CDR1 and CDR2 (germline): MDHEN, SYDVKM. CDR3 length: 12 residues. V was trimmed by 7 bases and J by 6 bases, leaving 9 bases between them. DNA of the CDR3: TGTGCCAGCACCCCGGGGTCCGGGGAGCTGTTTTTT. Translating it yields CASTPGSGELFF.

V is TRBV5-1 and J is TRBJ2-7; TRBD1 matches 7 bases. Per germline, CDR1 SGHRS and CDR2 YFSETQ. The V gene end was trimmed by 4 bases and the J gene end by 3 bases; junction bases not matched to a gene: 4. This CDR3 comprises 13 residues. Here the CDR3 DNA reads TGCGCCAGCAGCATGGGACAGAACTACGAGCAGTACTTC. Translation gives CASSMGQNYEQYF.

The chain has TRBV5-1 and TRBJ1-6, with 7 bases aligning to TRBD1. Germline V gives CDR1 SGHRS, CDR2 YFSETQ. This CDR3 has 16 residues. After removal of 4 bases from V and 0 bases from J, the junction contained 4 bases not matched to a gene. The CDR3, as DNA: TGCGCCAGCAGCGACCGGGACAGCTCCTATAATTCACCCCTCCACTTT. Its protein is CASSDRDSSYNSPLHF.

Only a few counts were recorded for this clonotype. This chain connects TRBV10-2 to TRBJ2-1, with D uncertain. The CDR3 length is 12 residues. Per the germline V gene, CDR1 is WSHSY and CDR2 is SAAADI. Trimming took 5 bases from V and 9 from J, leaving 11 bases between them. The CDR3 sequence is CASSPQTLEQFF. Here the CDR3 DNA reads TGCGCCAGCAGTCCCCAGACCCTTGAGCAGTTCTTC.

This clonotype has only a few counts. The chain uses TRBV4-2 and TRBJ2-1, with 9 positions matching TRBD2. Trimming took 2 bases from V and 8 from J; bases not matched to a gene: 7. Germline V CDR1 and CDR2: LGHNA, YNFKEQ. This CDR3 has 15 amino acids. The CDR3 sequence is CASSQSPSGKDEQFF. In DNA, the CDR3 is TGTGCCAGCAGCCAATCCCCTAGCGGGAAGGATGAGCAGTTCTTC.